What follows describes a single TCR beta chain. What it recognizes is unknown. These data are taken from a study of T cells in Graves' hyperthyroidism and ophthalmopathy. General study findings and limits: Most expanded thyroid clonotypes above 0.001 recurred in blood.

RNA transcripts yielded amplified TCR beta CDR3 regions. The primer set for the first-round RT-PCR of the TCR CDR3 was HTBI. TCRdb re-called the multiplex PCR reads through MiXCR, storing one row per CDR3 protein. The sample contains around 700,000 distinct CDR3 sequences, roughly a sixth of which appear only once. The PBMCs studied were ones that came from about 10 ml fresh peripheral blood. The germline V gene encodes CDR1 DFQATT and CDR2 SNEGSKA (reference sequence). The CDR3 runs to 15 residues. V dropped 0 bases and J dropped 5 bases, with 14 bases sitting between them. The chain combines TRBV20-1 with TRBJ1-5; weak D call: TRBD1 (6 bases). This receptor was taken from a woman aged 50 to 60 with Graves' hyperthyroidism that later progressed to Graves' ophthalmopathy. Sequencing was carried out using blood. The CDR3 DNA reads TGCAGTGCTAGAGATGCAGGGGCCGGGGATCAGCCCCAGCATTTT. As protein: CSARDAGAGDQPQHF.